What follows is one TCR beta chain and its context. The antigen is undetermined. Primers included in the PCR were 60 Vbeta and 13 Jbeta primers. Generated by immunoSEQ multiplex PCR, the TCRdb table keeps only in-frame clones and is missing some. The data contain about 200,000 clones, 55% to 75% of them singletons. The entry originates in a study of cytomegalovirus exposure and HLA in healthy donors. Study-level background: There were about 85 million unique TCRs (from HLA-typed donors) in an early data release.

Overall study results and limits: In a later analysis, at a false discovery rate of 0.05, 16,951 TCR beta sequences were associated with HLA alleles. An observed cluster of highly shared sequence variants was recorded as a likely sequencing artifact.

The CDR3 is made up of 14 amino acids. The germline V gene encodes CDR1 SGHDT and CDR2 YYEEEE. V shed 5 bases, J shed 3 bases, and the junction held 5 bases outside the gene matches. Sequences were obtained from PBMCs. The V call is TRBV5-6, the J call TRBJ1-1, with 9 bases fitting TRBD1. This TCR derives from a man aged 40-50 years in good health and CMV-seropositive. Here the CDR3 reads CASRNRGQYTEAFF. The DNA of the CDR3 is TGTGCCAGCAGAAACAGGGGGCAATACACTGAAGCTTTCTTT.